This TCR beta chain was obtained from a study of shared clonotypes between healthy human individuals (dated by TCRdb to 2020 to 2022). At the level of the whole study: A couple of women and a few men aged 18 to 49 years were included in the cohort. For each donor, CD4 naive and CD4 memory were each given three plates, CD8 naive was given two plates, and CD8 memory was given one plate. The study deeply sequenced blood TCR repertoires of several healthy adults to estimate repertoire size and the extent of clonotype sharing between individuals. Different laboratories and diverse techniques were used to prepare libraries and sequence TCR repertoires, to increase sequencing depth and limit assay-specific biases. Between about 0.8 and 9 billion PBMCs per donor were obtained by leukapheresis.

Using the deep immunoSEQ assay, multiplex PCR amplified TCR CDR3 regions from genomic DNA. Genomic DNA extracted from each cell subset was distributed evenly over all wells of several immunoSEQ 96-well plates, and each plate served as one replicate. Each replicate PCR for sorted subsets received roughly 200 ng genomic DNA, equal to tens of thousands of T cell genomes. Purified libraries were measured with a Qubit 3.0 fluorometer, size-checked on a Bioanalyzer 2100, and measured again with the KAPA Library Quantification kit. Every immunoSEQ 96-well plate was sequenced on a separate single-read 150-cycle Illumina NextSeq 550 flow cell. Under the source paper's analysis protocol: The immunoSEQ output contained only junctional sequences without quality scores, so filtering could not match that applied to full-length reads. To assign V/J genes and CDR3, sequences were annotated using PyIR, a Python wrapper for IgBLAST v1.9, with IMGT germline references. Any read was removed if the V/J assignment was weak (E-value above 1e-6), the CDR3 was missing, or the read contained stop codons, out-of-frame junctions, or ambiguous translated residues. V3J clonotypes were defined by identical inferred V gene, J gene, and CDR3 amino acid sequence. Percentage overlap between repertoires was computed as shared unique clonotypes divided by the size of the smaller repertoire. Richness of each repertoire was evaluated using RTK rarefaction, the Chao1 estimator, and Recon v2.1 estimates of unobserved clonotypes. Generation probabilities for all TCRbeta clonotypes obtained by the gDNA method from a handful of donors were computed using OLGA. This immuneACCESS table, as held by TCRdb, lists in-frame sequences with V and J called but not all clones. Of the missing ones, under half trace to an unresolved V gene in checked studies; the others have no known cause. From that table come the V and J calls and clone size; the DNA was used to work out D and trimming. The sample table records 800,000 or so clones; 90% to 98% of these occur just once. Around 0.21% of the sample is held by the ten biggest clonotypes.

For the CD8 naive samples, CD45RO-negative cells were positively selected for CCR7, yielding a CD45RA+CCR7+ population from which TemRA cells were excluded. Donors were healthy HIV-negative adults with no recently reported acute infections or vaccinations. Every donor was a Caucasian adult living in Nashville, Tennessee, USA. After blood collection by leukapheresis, PBMCs were isolated using Ficoll-Histopaque density gradient centrifugation and then cryopreserved in the vapor phase of liquid nitrogen. Analytical flow cytometry was used to check the purity and quantity of each magnetically sorted T cell population. Genomic DNA was isolated from every sorted fraction and measured by UV absorbance on a Nanodrop 2000c. The paper as a whole reports these results and caveats: Sampling was limited to blood, and TCR repertoires in tissue likely differ from TCR repertoires in blood. Even with the large sequencing depth, rarefaction of the sorted-subset datasets indicated that sequencing was incomplete. About 4.5% of naive CD4, 3.5% of naive CD8, around 2.3% of memory CD4, and over 0.35% of memory CD8 clonotypes were shared across a handful of donors. Larger estimated clonotype richness was generally found for naive subsets than for memory subsets. Clonotypes shared by all four sorted-subset donors showed higher generation probabilities than non-shared clonotypes. The small number of donors limited the genetic and exposure-history diversity represented. Based on pairwise subsampling, the degree of clonotype sharing among donors was expected to be affected by sequencing depth.

V is pared back by 0 bases and J by 0 bases, with 6 bases lying between the germline termini. CDR1 LNHNV and CDR2 YYDKDF were looked up in the germline V gene (reference sequence). The CDR3 holds 14 amino acids from the cysteine to the phenylalanine. The read is trimmed to its CDR3 DNA, 42 bases read in frame from base 1. Comments on this clone: There is no known antigen for this receptor. No much larger clonotype is one base removed from it; base qualities were not supplied.

The sequenced sample consisted of naive CD8+ T cells sorted from blood. The cell subset or site label, as the study defines it: CD45RA+CCR7+. The V gene is TRBV15 and the J gene is TRBJ2-7, with the identity of the D gene unclear. The receptor was isolated from a young man in good health. This receptor has the CDR3 CATSRDRISYEQYF. The DNA sequence is given as TGTGCCACCAGCAGAGATAGGATCTCCTACGAGCAGTACTTC.